Listed here are 32 T cell receptor beta chains from one sample, sequenced in a study of blood T cell repertoires in COVID-19. TCRdb's table, derived via immunoSEQ multiplex PCR, lists solely in-frame clones and lacks some. The sample consists of 260,000 or so clones, about nine tenths of them appearing once. The sequenced sample consisted of PBMCs or T cells enriched from blood (not recorded which). The receptor source for this set is a middle-aged woman with acute COVID-19.

This clone showed up just once. The J gene is TRBJ1-1, the V gene TRBV18; D not resolved. V was cut by 3 bases and J by 1 base, with 9 bases left in between. The CDR3 covers 14 residues. From germline, CDR1 is KGHSH and CDR2 LQKENI. CDR3 protein: CASSPAGKNTEAFF. The CDR3 DNA reads as TGTGCCAGCTCACCGGCGGGAAAGAACACTGAAGCTTTCTTT. The full variable domain, in which reference TRBV18 and TRBJ1-1 provide the parts outside the CDR3, is NAGVMQNPRHLVRRRGQEARLRCSPMKGHSHVYWYRQLPEEGLKFMVYLQKENIIDESGMPKERFSAEFPKEGPSILRIQQVVRGDSAAYFCASSPAGKNTEAFFGQGTRLTVV.

The chain links TRBV19 to TRBJ2-7; 8 bases match TRBD2. Per the germline V gene, CDR1 is LNHDA and CDR2 is SQIVND (reference sequence). The CDR3 has 15 residues. Trimming took 5 bases from V and 2 from J; bases not matched to a gene: 8. The CDR3 bases are TGTGCCAGTAGTCCCTCTATCGGGAGGGCCTACGAGCAGTACTTC. Amino acid sequence: CASSPSIGRAYEQYF.

This sequence joins TRBV12-5 and TRBJ1-3; D remains ambiguous. Germline values: CDR1 LGHNT, CDR2 FRNRAP. The CDR3 runs 12 residues. The ends were cut back, 4 bases at V and 2 bases at J, with 3 bases in the middle. As DNA, the CDR3 is TGTGCTAGTGGTTCAACTGGAAACACCATATATTTT. Protein: CASGSTGNTIYF.

The chain recombines TRBV19 with TRBJ1-5; D perhaps matches TRBD1 (6 bases). Deletions cut 3 bases from V and 0 bases from J, with 12 bases between. CDR1 LNHDA and CDR2 SQIVND come from the germline V gene (reference sequence). This CDR3 has 16 residues. Written as DNA, the CDR3 is TGTGCCAGTAGTATCACAGGGCCATATAGCAATCAGCCCCAGCATTTT. Translating it yields CASSITGPYSNQPQHF.

The genes are TRBV27 and TRBJ2-7, with 7 positions matching TRBD2. Germline V lookup: CDR1 MNHEY, CDR2 SMNVEV (reference sequence). After removal of 5 bases from V and 6 bases from J, the junction contained 16 bases not matched to a gene. This CDR3 contains 16 residues. The CDR3 region has the DNA TGTGCCAGCAGTCCGACGTCGGCGGGAGTAATTGTCGAGCAGTACTTC. It yields the protein CASSPTSAGVIVEQYF.

This clone has only one observation. CDR3 sequence (DNA): TGTGCCAGCAGCCTTATGAACACCGGGGAGCTGTTTTTT. Amino acid sequence: CASSLMNTGELFF. The rearrangement uses TRBV7-9 and TRBJ2-2; no reliable D call. Germline V gives CDR1 SEHNR, CDR2 FQNEAQ (reference sequence). This CDR3 is 13 amino acids long. The V end lost 5 bases, the J end lost 1 base, and 5 bases lay between the germline ends.

The chain joins TRBV2 to TRBJ1-2, with 9 bases matching TRBD1. This CDR3 region has 14 residues. V shed 10 bases and J 3 bases; nucleotides not matched to a gene: 9. Germline loops: CDR1 SNHLY, CDR2 FYNNEI. CDR3 coding DNA: TGTGCCAACCAAAAACAGGGGGCGGACTATGGCTACACCTTC. This codes for CANQKQGADYGYTF.

The chain combines TRBV5-4 with TRBJ1-5, with 9 bases identical to TRBD1. Looked up from germline, CDR1 is SGHNT and CDR2 is YYREEE (reference sequence). The junction had 11 bases not matched to a gene; V was cut back by 4 bases and J by 6 bases. CDR3 length: 16 amino acids. The CDR3 sequence is CASSAYDGTGTQPQHF. The CDR3 nucleotides read TGTGCCAGCAGCGCATACGATGGGACAGGGACTCAGCCCCAGCATTTT.

A single count supports this clone. The V and J genes are TRBV23-1 and TRBJ2-3; a possible D gene is TRBD2 (7 bases). TRBV23-1 is classed as an ORF, of uncertain function. The CDR3 extends over 19 amino acids. Trimming removed 6 bases at V and 1 base at J, with 26 bases between. The CDR3 bases are TGCGCCAGCAGAACACCCCAGGGTGGGGGGGCGCTCGGCACAGATACGCAGTATTTT. This gives the protein CASRTPQGGGALGTDTQYF.

This chain joins TRBV3-1 (or the pseudogene TRBV3-2) and TRBJ2-1; TRBD2 matches at 8 bases. V was pared by 4 bases and J by 0 bases, with 8 bases of the junction left unmatched. The germline V gene encodes CDR1 LGHDT and CDR2 YNNKEL (reference sequence). This CDR3 region has 17 residues. DNA of the CDR3: TGTGCCAGCAGCCGATGGGCTAGCGGGCTCTCCTACAATGAGCAGTTCTTC. Amino acids: CASSRWASGLSYNEQFF.

J is TRBJ2-3 and V is TRBV4-1, with D maybe TRBD2 (5 bases). The CDR3 consists of 21 residues. Trimming removed 1 base at V and 6 bases at J, with 32 bases between. Germline CDR1 and CDR2: MGHRA and YSYEKL. The DNA for the CDR3 is TGCGCCAGCAGCCAAGTCAGCGGTTCGAGCGGTTTTCCGGGAATAATGGATACGCAGTATTTT. Protein: CASSQVSGSSGFPGIMDTQYF.

V gene TRBV6-1 combines with J gene TRBJ1-4; D unresolved. Germline loops: CDR1 MNHNS, CDR2 SASEGT. Trimming stripped 2 bases from V and 8 bases from J, with 18 bases between. The CDR3 is 16 amino acids. The CDR3 sequence is CASSELAEQTGEKLFF. CDR3 in DNA: TGTGCCAGCAGTGAACTGGCTGAACAAACGGGGGAAAAACTGTTTTTT.

The chain uses TRBV7-6 and TRBJ1-3; D possibly corresponds to TRBD1 (5 bases). The CDR3 covers 16 residues. Trimming cost V 5 bases and J 2 bases, with 16 bases left between them. The germline CDR1 and CDR2 sequences are SGHVS and FNYEAQ. CDR3 residues: CASSPRGVRPGNTIYF. In DNA form, the CDR3 reads TGTGCCAGCAGCCCCCGGGGGGTCAGACCTGGAAACACCATATATTTT.

V usage is TRBV5-4 and J usage is TRBJ2-5; D unresolved. With 3 bases removed from V and 1 base from J, the gap between germline ends came to 10 bases. This CDR3 has 14 residues. Germline V CDR1 and CDR2: SGHNT, YYREEE (reference sequence). The CDR3 coding sequence is TGTGCCAGCAGCTCAAAAGTTAGCCAAGAGACCCAGTACTTC. Translated, it gives CASSSKVSQETQYF.

This clone has a handful of counts. The genes are TRBV5-1 and TRBJ2-7; 11 positions agree with TRBD2. Per germline, CDR1 SGHRS and CDR2 YFSETQ. The CDR3 totals 15 residues. V shed 1 base and J 3 bases; nucleotides not matched to a gene: 3. The CDR3 loop is CASSLTSGSYYEQYF. The DNA for the CDR3 is TGCGCCAGCAGCTTGACTAGCGGGAGCTACTACGAGCAGTACTTC.

The DNA for the CDR3 is TGTGCCAGCAGCTTGGTGGGTAGCGGGCAAGAGACCCAGTACTTC. As protein: CASSLVGSGQETQYF. V and J are TRBV5-5 and TRBJ2-5, with 7 bases that match TRBD2. CDR1 and CDR2 (germline): SGHKS, YYEKEE (reference sequence). After removal of 0 bases from V and 2 bases from J, the junction contained 4 bases not matched to a gene. This CDR3 contains 15 residues.

The V call is TRBV2, the J call TRBJ2-7; D is unclear. Germline V CDR1 and CDR2: SNHLY, FYNNEI. V was shortened by 5 bases and J by 0 bases, with 8 bases between the two germline ends. The CDR3 extends over 13 amino acids. The CDR3 reads CASSKQVSYEQYF. The CDR3 region has the DNA TGTGCCAGCAGTAAGCAAGTCTCCTACGAGCAGTACTTC.

This clone was found once. The chain uses TRBV7-9 and TRBJ2-3; TRBD1 aligns across 9 bases. The CDR3 sequence is 17 residues long. Per the germline V gene, CDR1 is SEHNR and CDR2 is FQNEAQ (reference sequence). V trimming: 3 bases; J trimming: 0 bases; junction bases outside the gene matches: 7. CDR3 bases: TGTGCCAGCAGCTTGGACAGGGGAAAGACAAGCACAGATACGCAGTATTTT. This encodes CASSLDRGKTSTDTQYF.

The table lists this clone with a count of one. The rearrangement links TRBV19 to TRBJ2-7, with 8 bases aligning to TRBD2. The trim removed 5 bases at V and 1 base at J, leaving 7 bases unmatched. The CDR3 runs 15 residues. Germline CDR1 reads LNHDA; CDR2 reads SQIVND (reference sequence). The CDR3 DNA is TGTGCCAGTAGTCCCGAAGCGGGAGCGTCCTACGAGCAGTACTTC. Encoded protein: CASSPEAGASYEQYF.

This clone was picked up a small number of times. CDR3 DNA sequence: TGCGCCAGCAGCCCCGACCCCCGAGGGTATGCTTTCTTT. The encoded protein is CASSPDPRGYAFF. The V gene is TRBV5-1, the J gene TRBJ1-1; unclear D gene. The germline V and J ends were trimmed by 4 bases and 11 bases, with 18 bases remaining between them. The CDR3 sequence is 13 residues long. Germline V gene lookup returns CDR1 SGHRS and CDR2 YFSETQ.

This clone came up a few times. The chain combines TRBV5-1 with TRBJ2-2, with D perhaps matching TRBD2 (5 bases). V was cut by 0 bases and J by 8 bases, with 11 bases left in between. This CDR3 is built from 14 residues. From germline, CDR1 is SGHRS and CDR2 YFSETQ. The CDR3 DNA follows: TGCGCCAGCAGCTTGGATCCTAGCTCGGGGGAGCTGTTTTTT. The encoded protein is CASSLDPSSGELFF.

The sample holds a few counts of this clone. The chain uses TRBV6-2 or TRBV6-3 and TRBJ1-1; D gene uncertain. The CDR3 is 16 amino acids. CDR1 is MNHEY and CDR2 is SVGEGT in the germline V gene. V was pared by 6 bases and J by 0 bases, with 17 bases between. The CDR3 DNA sequence: TGTGCCAGCAGCGACGTTCCAGGCCTCATGAACACTGAAGCTTTCTTT. This translates into CASSDVPGLMNTEAFF.

This clone was detected many times. This sequence joins TRBV3-1 (or the pseudogene TRBV3-2) and TRBJ1-3; D is undetermined. CDR1 is LGHDT, CDR2 YNNKEL, per germline (reference sequence). The V gene lost 2 bases and the J gene lost 0 bases, with 2 bases spanning the gap. The CDR3 spans 13 residues. The CDR3 DNA sequence: TGTGCCAGCAGCCAACTCTCTGGAAACACCATATATTTT. Translation gives CASSQLSGNTIYF.

The chain recombines TRBV7-8 with TRBJ1-1; no reliable D call. This CDR3 spans 13 amino acids. V lost 0 bases to trimming and J lost 5 bases, with 7 bases between them. Per germline, CDR1 SGHVS and CDR2 FQNEAQ. CDR3 nucleotides: TGTGCCAGCAGCTTAGCGCAAACTACTGAAGCTTTCTTT. Residues: CASSLAQTTEAFF.

A note on this clone: A junction end diverges from the germline sequence, so it may reflect a read error. This chain links TRBV28 with TRBJ2-7, with 8 positions matching TRBD2. From germline, CDR1 is MDHEN and CDR2 SYDVKM. The CDR3 is 14 amino acids. In DNA, the CDR3 is TGTGCCCGCAGTACTCCGGGGGGGGGCTACGAGCAGTACTTC. Protein sequence: CARSTPGGGYEQYF.

CDR3 coding DNA: TGTGCCAGCAGCGTAGTTGCGGGACGGACCGGGGAGCTGTTTTTT. Its protein product is CASSVVAGRTGELFF. The chain has TRBV9 and TRBJ2-2, with D possibly matching TRBD2 (6 bases). Germline V CDR1 and CDR2: SGDLS, YYNGEE. V was clipped by 0 bases and J by 5 bases, with 11 bases between them. The CDR3 sequence is 15 residues long. Full variable domain (remainder filled in from reference TRBV9 and TRBJ2-2): DSGVTQTPKHLITATGQRVTLRCSPRSGDLSVYWYQQSLDQGLQFLIQYYNGEERAKGNILERFSAQQFPDLHSELNLSSLELGDSALYFCASSVVAGRTGELFFGEGSRLTVL.

The genes are TRBV4-2 and TRBJ2-5, with D unclear. V lost 1 base, J lost 2 bases, and 8 bases lay in between. In germline, CDR1 is LGHNA, CDR2 YNFKEQ. The CDR3 is 14 residues long. The chain's CDR3 is CASSQVGIQETQYF. The CDR3 DNA is TGTGCCAGCAGCCAAGTTGGCATTCAAGAGACCCAGTACTTC.

The chain employs TRBV29-1 and TRBJ2-7; 8 positions agree with TRBD1. The CDR3 consists of 13 residues. After removal of 7 bases from V and 5 bases from J, the junction contained 10 bases not matched to a gene. CDR1 and CDR2 from the germline V gene are SQVTM and ANQGSEA. This CDR3 reads CSATPTGEHEQYF. The CDR3 bases are TGCAGCGCTACTCCGACAGGGGAGCACGAGCAGTACTTC.

This sequence joins TRBV12-3 or TRBV12-4 and TRBJ2-7; 7 bases agree with TRBD1. This CDR3 comprises 13 residues. V lost 5 bases and J lost 4; bases outside the gene matches: 5. The CDR3 DNA sequence: TGTGCCAGCAGTACCGGGACAGTTTACGAGCAGTACTTC. It is translated as CASSTGTVYEQYF.

The chain combines TRBV30 with TRBJ1-1; maybe TRBD1 (5 bases). The germline gives CDR1 GTSNPN, CDR2 SVGIG (reference sequence). This CDR3 contains 13 residues. V lost 3 bases and J lost 4, with 12 bases in between. The CDR3 coding sequence is TGTGCCTGGAGCATGTGGACACGCACTGAAGCTTTCTTT. Residues: CAWSMWTRTEAFF.

The chain carries TRBV3-1 (or the pseudogene TRBV3-2) and TRBJ2-4; the match to TRBD1 covers 8 bases. Germline V lookup: CDR1 LGHDT, CDR2 YNNKEL (reference sequence). The CDR3 runs 15 residues. V lost 10 bases to trimming and J lost 0 bases; unmatched junction nucleotides: 8. DNA for the CDR3: TGTGCCACCTCGGACAGGGAAAAAGCCAAAAACATTCAGTACTTC. Amino acids: CATSDREKAKNIQYF.

CDR3 amino acids: CASALGQPNSPLHF. Here the CDR3 DNA reads TGTGCCAGTGCTCTAGGACAGCCAAATTCACCCCTCCACTTT. The chain combines TRBV9 with TRBJ1-6, with a tentative D call TRBD1 (6 bases). Deletions cut 8 bases from V and 7 bases from J, with 16 bases between. The CDR3 is 14 amino acids. Germline values: CDR1 SGDLS, CDR2 YYNGEE.